Only a few counts were recorded for the clone carrying this TCR beta chain. Antigen unknown. The sample belongs to a study of post-analysis software for immune sequencing data. The CDR3 covers 14 residues. V was clipped by 7 bases and J by 2 bases, with 12 bases between them. The V gene's germline CDR1 is MNHNS and CDR2 SASEGT. Unique molecular identifiers were carried by the TCR beta cDNA libraries. A single record per CDR3 protein comes from TCRdb applying MiXCR to the PCR reads. In the table there are about 540,000 distinct CDR3 sequences, under 40% of which are singletons. Study-wide findings and caveats: Four or five TRBV segments, including TRBV5-6, TRBV5-1 and TRBV20-1, were more frequent in patients than controls. Among multiple sclerosis patients, normalized Chao1 diversity was significantly below that of controls. Same-batch preparations were strongly co-clustered by F measure.

This chain connects TRBV6-1 to TRBJ1-5, with a weak D call TRBD1 (6 bases). The TCR originated in a girl between 2 and 17 years old with multiple sclerosis. Material for sequencing was blood. CDR3 sequence reads: CASKGQLGNQPQHF. In nucleotides, the CDR3 is TGTGCCAGCAAAGGACAGCTTGGCAATCAGCCCCAGCATTTT.